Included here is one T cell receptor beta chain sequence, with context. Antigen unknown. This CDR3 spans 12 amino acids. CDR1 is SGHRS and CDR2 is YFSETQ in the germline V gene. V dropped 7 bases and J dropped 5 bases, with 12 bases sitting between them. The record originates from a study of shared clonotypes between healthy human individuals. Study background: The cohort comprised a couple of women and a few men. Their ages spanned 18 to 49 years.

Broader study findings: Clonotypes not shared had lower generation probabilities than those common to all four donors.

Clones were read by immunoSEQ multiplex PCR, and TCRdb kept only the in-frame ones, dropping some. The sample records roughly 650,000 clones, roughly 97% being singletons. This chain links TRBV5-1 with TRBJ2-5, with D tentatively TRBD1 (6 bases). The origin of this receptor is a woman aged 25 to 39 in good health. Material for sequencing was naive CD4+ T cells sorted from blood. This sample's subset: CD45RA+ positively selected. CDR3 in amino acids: CASQGTLETQYF. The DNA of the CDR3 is TGCGCCAGCCAGGGGACCCTCGAGACCCAGTACTTC. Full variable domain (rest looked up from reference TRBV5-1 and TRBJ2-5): KAGVTQTPRYLIKTRGQQVTLSCSPISGHRSVSWYQQTPGQGLQFLFEYFSETQRNKGNFPGRFSGRQFSNSRSEMNVSTLELGDSALYLCASQGTLETQYFGPGTRLLVL.